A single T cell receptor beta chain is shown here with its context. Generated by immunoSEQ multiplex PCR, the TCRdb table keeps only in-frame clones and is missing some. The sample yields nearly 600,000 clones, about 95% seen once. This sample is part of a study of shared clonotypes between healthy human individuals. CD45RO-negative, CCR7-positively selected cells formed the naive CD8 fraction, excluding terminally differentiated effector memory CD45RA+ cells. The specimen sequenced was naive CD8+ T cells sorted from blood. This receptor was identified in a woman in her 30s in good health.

The CDR3 reads CASSPLPWPKTIGTEAFF. CDR3 DNA: TGTGCCAGCAGTCCTCTCCCGTGGCCCAAAACCATAGGGACTGAAGCTTTCTTT. J is TRBJ1-1 and V is TRBV27; D ambiguous. The CDR3 spans 18 residues. CDR1 and CDR2 from the germline V gene are MNHEY and SMNVEV (reference sequence). V was pared by 5 bases and J by 5 bases, with 27 bases between.